This T cell receptor beta chain came from a study of T cells expressing NK-cell markers. Overall study: All TCR beta repertoires analysed originated from sorted CD3+CD56+NKG2C+, CD3+CD56+NKG2C- and CD3+CD56-NKG2C+ T cells.

The CDR3 contains 16 residues. Germline loops: CDR1 SGHTA, CDR2 FQGNSA. As the method of synthesis, 5'RACE template switching with UMIs yielded TCR beta cDNA. With the 5' RACE reads reprocessed, TCRdb shows one record per CDR3 protein and no DNA. The listing records some 190,000 distinct CDR3 sequences. Concerning this clonotype itself: Its antigen is still unknown.

Study-level results: A few of the donors also had these clonotypes leading their CD3+CD56-NKG2C+ fraction. The study found dominant NKG2C+ clonotypes at roughly 1.0-7.0% of CD8+ T cells in over five donors.

The receptor comes from a man aged 18 to 69 in good health. The sample was blood T cells: a sorted CD56 or NKG2C T cell subset, CD4+ or CD8+ T cells, or bulk PBMC T cells (not recorded which). The chain has TRBV7-2 and TRBJ1-2; TCRdb indicates TRBD1, and absent DNA this call remains unverified. The CDR3 loop is CASSSSRDRDYYGYTF.